This T cell receptor (beta chain) was identified during a study of radiotherapy plus CTLA-4 blockade in lung cancer. Study-level information: 15% to 20% of patients responded objectively, and roughly 30% achieved disease control.

The study's findings and limits: After radiotherapy and ipilimumab, tumor-derived clones expanded in peripheral blood. Increased serum interferon-beta after radiation also reportedly predicted response strongly.

The trim removed 1 base at V and 3 bases at J, leaving 3 bases unmatched. CDR3 length: 16 amino acids. Germline-derived CDR1 and CDR2 are SGHRS and YFSETQ. The table came from immunoSEQ multiplex PCR; TCRdb's copy has only in-frame clones and leaves some out. This table has just under 60,000 clones, just over 75% appearing once. A word on this clone: Its cognate antigen is unknown.

The source was peripheral blood, collected from a patient treated with radiotherapy plus ipilimumab. The V gene is TRBV5-1, the J gene TRBJ1-4, with TRBD1 matching 10 bases. The receptor was isolated from a human donor with non-small cell lung cancer who had a partial response to radiotherapy plus ipilimumab. The CDR3 region is CASSLSGQGANEKLFF. CDR3 DNA sequence: TGCGCCAGCAGCTTGTCCGGACAGGGGGCTAATGAAAAACTGTTTTTT.